The subject of this entry is one T cell receptor (beta chain). The antigen is not known. At one end the junction does not follow the germline gene, possibly because of a read error. Joint extraction of RNA and DNA used roughly 18-34 mg of bulk tissue that was unsorted. Chronic HBV infection affected patients, none of whom had received treatment. Every tumor specimen contained over 85% viable tumor cells. Researchers generated TCR beta cDNA from approximately 0.55 ug of total RNA, relying on a constant-region primer. Sequencing libraries for TCR beta derived from three nested multiplex PCR rounds that used slightly modified ARM-PCR. Each of the first two PCR rounds ran roughly 9 cycles with TRBV1-TRBV30 forward and C-beta reverse primers. MiXCR, applied by TCRdb to the multiplex PCR reads, yields one record per CDR3 protein. The sample shows under 110,000 distinct CDR3 sequences, about 70% of them seen only once.

This sample was taken from a study of tumor-infiltrating lymphocytes in primary liver carcinoma. Study context: Samples gave roughly 3.65 to 7.5 million productive TCRbeta reads, similar across tissue types.

Study findings and constraints: Tumor-adjacent and tumor-blood pairs showed less overlap than tumor region pairs.

The V gene's germline CDR1 is SGHAT and CDR2 FQNNGV. The CDR3 has 19 amino acids. Sequenced material: liver tumor tissue from sampling region 2. Regarding subset: tumor region T2, inferior pole. The receptor was derived from a woman aged 60-75 years with primary liver carcinoma and hepatitis B virus infection. The V call is TRBV11-2, the J call TRBJ1-3; TRBD1 matches at 9 bases. CDR3 region: CASSPRPDRGAYAGDTIYF. The CDR3 DNA reads as TGTGCCAGCAGCCCACGCCCGGACAGGGGAGCGTACGCTGGAGACACCATATATTTT.